The entry below describes one T cell receptor beta chain. The sample belongs to a study of OX40 agonist ivuxolimab in advanced cancers. Study-level information: Six ivuxolimab dose levels, 0.01 to 10 mg/kg, were given intravenously every 2 weeks.

Assay used: immunoSEQ multiplex PCR; TCRdb lists only in-frame clones, some missing. This repertoire shows about 78,000 clones, approximately 84% found once; its top ten account for around 0.45%. V gave up 5 bases and J gave up 6 bases, with 9 bases separating them. The CDR3 covers 12 residues. Germline V CDR1 and CDR2: SGHTA, FQGTGA. This TCR was recovered from an adult with an advanced solid tumor such as melanoma, head and neck, liver or kidney cancer. The sample in question was CD4+ or CD8+ T cells sorted from blood, obtained in a trial of the OX40 agonist ivuxolimab. J is TRBJ2-3 and V is TRBV7-3; D unclear. CDR3: CASSLLRDTQYF. In DNA, the CDR3 is TGTGCCAGCAGCCTTCTCCGGGATACGCAGTATTTT.